This T cell receptor beta chain comes out of a study of post-analysis software for immune sequencing data. Study context: Disease courses included relapsing-remitting, secondary progressive and progressive-relapsing multiple sclerosis.

Overall study results and limits: Significantly lower normalized Chao1 diversity was seen in multiple sclerosis patients than in controls. Same-batch samples co-clustered strongly by F measure. The study found TRBV5-6, TRBV5-1 and TRBV20-1 among five TRBV segments more frequent in patients than controls.

Germline V gene sequence: CDR1 DFQATT, CDR2 SNEGSKA (reference sequence). The germline V and J ends were trimmed by 0 bases and 2 bases, with 10 bases remaining between them. This CDR3 is built from 14 residues. Incorporated into the TCR beta cDNA libraries were unique molecular identifiers, which served to reduce PCR and sequencing biases. TCRdb used MiXCR to reprocess the PCR reads, holding one entry per CDR3 protein. Here the sample spans 350,000 to 500,000 distinct CDR3 sequences, 39% being singletons. This clonotype was recorded a few times. Its specificity is unknown. Sequencing input: blood. The genes are TRBV20-1 and TRBJ2-5, with D unresolved. This TCR was recovered from a girl aged 2 to 9 with multiple sclerosis. Here the CDR3 reads CSARDGRTQETQYF. The CDR3 nucleotides are TGCAGTGCTAGAGACGGCAGAACACAAGAGACCCAGTACTTC.